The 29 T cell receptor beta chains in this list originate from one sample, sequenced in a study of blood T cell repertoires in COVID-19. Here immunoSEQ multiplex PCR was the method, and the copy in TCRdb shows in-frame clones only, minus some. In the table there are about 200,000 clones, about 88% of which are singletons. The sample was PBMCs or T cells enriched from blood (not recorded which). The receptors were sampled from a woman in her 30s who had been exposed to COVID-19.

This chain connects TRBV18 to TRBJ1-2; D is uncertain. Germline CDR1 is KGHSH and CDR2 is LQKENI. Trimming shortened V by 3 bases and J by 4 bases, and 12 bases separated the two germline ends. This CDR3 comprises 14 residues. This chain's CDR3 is CASSPSGGVYGYTF. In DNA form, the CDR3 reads TGTGCCAGCTCACCCTCCGGCGGTGTCTATGGCTACACCTTC.

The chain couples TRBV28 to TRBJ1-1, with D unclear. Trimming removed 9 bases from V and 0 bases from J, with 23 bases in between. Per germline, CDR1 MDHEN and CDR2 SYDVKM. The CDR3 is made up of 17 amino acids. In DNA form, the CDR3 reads TGTGCCAGTTCGAGGGAACACATCAAAAAGATGAACACTGAAGCTTTCTTT. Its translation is CASSREHIKKMNTEAFF. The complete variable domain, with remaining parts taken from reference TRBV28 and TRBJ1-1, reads DVKVTQSSRYLVKRTGEKVFLECVQDMDHENMFWYRQDPGLGLRLIYFSYDVKMKEKGDIPEGYSVSREKKERFSLILESASTNQTSMYLCASSREHIKKMNTEAFFGQGTRLTVV.

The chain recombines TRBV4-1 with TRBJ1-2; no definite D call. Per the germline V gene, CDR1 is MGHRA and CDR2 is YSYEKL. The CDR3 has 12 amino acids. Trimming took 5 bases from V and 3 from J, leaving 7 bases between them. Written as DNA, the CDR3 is TGCGCCAGCAGCAGCACAGACTATGGCTACACCTTC. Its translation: CASSSTDYGYTF.

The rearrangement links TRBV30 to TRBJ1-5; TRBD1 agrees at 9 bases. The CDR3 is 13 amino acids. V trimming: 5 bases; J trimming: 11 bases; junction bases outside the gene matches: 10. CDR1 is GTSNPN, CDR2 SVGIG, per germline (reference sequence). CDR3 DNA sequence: TGTGCCTGGGGGGGACAGGGCCTTAGAGCCCAGCATTTT. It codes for CAWGGQGLRAQHF.

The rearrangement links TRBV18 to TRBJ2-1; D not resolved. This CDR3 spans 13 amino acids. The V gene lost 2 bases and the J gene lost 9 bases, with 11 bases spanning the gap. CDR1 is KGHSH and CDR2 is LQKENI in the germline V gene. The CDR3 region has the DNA TGTGCCAGCTCACCAATTACGGGTCGTGAGCAGTTCTTC. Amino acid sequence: CASSPITGREQFF.

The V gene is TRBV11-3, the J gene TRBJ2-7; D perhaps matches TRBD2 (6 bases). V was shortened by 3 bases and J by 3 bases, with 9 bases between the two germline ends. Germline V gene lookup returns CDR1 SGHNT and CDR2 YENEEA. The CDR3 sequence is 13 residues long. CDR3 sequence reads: CASSFPGVYEQYF. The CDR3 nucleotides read TGTGCCAGCAGCTTTCCGGGGGTCTACGAGCAGTACTTC.

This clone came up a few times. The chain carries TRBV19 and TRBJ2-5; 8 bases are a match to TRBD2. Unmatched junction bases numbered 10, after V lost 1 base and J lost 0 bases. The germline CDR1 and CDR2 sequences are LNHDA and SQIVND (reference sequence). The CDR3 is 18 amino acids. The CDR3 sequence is CASSIGPVLAANQETQYF. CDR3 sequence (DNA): TGTGCCAGTAGTATAGGACCTGTACTAGCGGCGAACCAAGAGACCCAGTACTTC.

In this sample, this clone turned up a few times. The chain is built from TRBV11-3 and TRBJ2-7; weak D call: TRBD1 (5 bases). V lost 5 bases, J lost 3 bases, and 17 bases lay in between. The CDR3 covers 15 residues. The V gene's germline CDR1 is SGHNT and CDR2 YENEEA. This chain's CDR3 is CASSAGDRAYYEQYF. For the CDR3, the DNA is TGTGCCAGCAGCGCTGGTGACAGAGCATACTACGAGCAGTACTTC.

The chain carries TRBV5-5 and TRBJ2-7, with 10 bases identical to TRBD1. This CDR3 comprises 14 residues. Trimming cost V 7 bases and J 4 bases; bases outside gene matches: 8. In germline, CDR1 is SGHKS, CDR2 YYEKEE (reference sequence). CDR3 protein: CASGRDRGGYEQYF. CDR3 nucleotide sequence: TGTGCCAGCGGTCGGGACAGGGGCGGGTACGAGCAGTACTTC.

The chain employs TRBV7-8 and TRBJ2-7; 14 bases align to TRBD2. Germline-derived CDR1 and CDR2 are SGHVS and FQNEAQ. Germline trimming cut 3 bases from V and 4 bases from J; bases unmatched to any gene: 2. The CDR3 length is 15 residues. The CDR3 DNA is TGTGCCAGCAGCTTCGGGACTAGCGGGGGTTACGAGCAGTACTTC. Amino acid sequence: CASSFGTSGGYEQYF.

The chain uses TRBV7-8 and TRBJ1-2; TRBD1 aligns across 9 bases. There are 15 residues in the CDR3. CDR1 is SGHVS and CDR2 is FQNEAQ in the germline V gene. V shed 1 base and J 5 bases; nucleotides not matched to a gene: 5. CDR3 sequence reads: CASSLEGTGRYGYTF. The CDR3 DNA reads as TGTGCCAGCAGCTTAGAGGGGACAGGGAGGTATGGCTACACCTTC.

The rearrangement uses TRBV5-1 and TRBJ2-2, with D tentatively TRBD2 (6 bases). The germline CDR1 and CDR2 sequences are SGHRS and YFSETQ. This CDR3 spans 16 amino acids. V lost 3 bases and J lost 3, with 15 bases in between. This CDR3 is CASSSGGTSDTGELFF. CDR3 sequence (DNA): TGCGCCAGCAGCTCGGGCGGGACGTCCGACACCGGGGAGCTGTTTTTT.

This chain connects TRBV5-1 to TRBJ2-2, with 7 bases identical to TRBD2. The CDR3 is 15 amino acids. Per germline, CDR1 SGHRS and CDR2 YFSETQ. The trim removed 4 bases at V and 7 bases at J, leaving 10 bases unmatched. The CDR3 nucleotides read TGCGCCAGCAGCACACCCGGGACTAAGGGCGGGGAGCTGTTTTTT. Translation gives CASSTPGTKGGELFF.

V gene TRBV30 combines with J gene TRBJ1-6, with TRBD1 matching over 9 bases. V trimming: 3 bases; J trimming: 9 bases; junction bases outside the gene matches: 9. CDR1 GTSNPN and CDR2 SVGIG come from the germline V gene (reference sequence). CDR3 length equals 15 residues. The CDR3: CAWRSWRDRASPLHF. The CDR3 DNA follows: TGTGCCTGGAGGTCGTGGCGGGACAGGGCTTCACCCCTCCACTTT.

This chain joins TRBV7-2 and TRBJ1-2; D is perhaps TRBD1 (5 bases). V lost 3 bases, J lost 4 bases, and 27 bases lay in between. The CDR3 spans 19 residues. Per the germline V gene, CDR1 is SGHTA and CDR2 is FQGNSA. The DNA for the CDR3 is TGTGCCAGCAGCTTGGGCCCCGGGTCCCAGGGCCGACCTGGCTATGGCTACACCTTC. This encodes CASSLGPGSQGRPGYGYTF.

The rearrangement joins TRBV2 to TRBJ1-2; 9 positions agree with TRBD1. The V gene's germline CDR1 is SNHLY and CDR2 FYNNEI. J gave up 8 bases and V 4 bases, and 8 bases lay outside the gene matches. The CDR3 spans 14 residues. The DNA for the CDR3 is TGTGCCAGCAGTGTGGGACAGGGTGACAAGGGCTACACCTTC. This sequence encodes CASSVGQGDKGYTF.

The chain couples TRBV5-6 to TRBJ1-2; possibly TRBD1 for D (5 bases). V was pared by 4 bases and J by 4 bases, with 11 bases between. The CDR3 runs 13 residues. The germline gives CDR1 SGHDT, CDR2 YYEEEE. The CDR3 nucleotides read TGTGCCAGCAGCCTGCTCACAGGCTATGGCTACACCTTC. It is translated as CASSLLTGYGYTF.

The CDR3 DNA sequence: TGTGCTAGCCGGTTGACTAGGGGGCTCCAGAGAACTGAAGCTTTCTTT. This codes for CASRLTRGLQRTEAFF. The chain is built from TRBV12-5 and TRBJ1-1; 7 nucleotides agree with TRBD1. V lost 9 bases to trimming and J lost 5 bases; unmatched junction nucleotides: 18. Germline lookup yields CDR1 LGHNT and CDR2 FRNRAP. The length of the CDR3 is 16 residues.

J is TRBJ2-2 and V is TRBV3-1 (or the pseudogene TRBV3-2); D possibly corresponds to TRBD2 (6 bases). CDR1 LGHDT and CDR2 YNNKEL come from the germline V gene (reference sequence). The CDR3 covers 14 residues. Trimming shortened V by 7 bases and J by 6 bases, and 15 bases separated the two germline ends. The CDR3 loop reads CASTKGTAAGELFF. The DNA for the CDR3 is TGTGCCAGCACCAAGGGGACTGCTGCCGGGGAGCTGTTTTTT.

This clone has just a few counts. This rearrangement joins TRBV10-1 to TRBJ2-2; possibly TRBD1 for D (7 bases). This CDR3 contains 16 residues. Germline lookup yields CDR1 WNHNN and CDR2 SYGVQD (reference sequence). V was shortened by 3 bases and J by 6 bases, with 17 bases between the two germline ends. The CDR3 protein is CASSDDREARAGELFF. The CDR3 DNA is TGCGCCAGCAGTGATGACAGGGAGGCGAGGGCCGGGGAGCTGTTTTTT.

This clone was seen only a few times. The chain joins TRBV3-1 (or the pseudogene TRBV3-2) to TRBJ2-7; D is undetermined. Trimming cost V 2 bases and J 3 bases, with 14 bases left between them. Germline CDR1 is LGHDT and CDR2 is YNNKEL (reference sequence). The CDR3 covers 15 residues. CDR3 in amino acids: CASSQNFGPYYEQYF. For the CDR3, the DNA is TGTGCCAGCAGCCAAAATTTTGGGCCTTACTACGAGCAGTACTTC.

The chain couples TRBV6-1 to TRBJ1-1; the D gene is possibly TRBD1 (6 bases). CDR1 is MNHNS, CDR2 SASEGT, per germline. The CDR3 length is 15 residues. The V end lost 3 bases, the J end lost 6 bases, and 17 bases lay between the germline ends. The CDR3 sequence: CASSDDGGRIPEAFF. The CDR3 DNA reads TGTGCCAGCAGTGATGATGGGGGCAGAATCCCTGAAGCTTTCTTT.

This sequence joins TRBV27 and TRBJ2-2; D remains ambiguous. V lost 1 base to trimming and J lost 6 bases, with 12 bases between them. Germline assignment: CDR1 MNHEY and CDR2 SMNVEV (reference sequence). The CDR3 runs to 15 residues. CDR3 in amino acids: CASSLFSGWAGELFF. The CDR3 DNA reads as TGTGCCAGCAGTTTATTTTCCGGGTGGGCCGGGGAGCTGTTTTTT.

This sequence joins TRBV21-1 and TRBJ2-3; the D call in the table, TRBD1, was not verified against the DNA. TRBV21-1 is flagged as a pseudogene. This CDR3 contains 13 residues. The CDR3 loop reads CASRAWGPDTQYF. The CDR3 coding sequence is TGTGCCAGCAGAGCATGGGGGCCAGATACGCAGTATTTT.

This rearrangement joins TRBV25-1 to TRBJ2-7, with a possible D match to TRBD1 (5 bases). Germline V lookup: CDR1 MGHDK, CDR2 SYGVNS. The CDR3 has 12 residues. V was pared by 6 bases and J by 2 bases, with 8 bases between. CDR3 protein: CASRSRAYEQYF. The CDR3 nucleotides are TGTGCCAGCAGGTCCAGGGCCTACGAGCAGTACTTC.

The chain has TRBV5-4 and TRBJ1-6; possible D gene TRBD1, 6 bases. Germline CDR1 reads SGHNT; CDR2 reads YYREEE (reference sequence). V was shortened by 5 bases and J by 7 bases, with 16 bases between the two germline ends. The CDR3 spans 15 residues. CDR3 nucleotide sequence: TGTGCCAGCAGTGGGGGAGGGGGGGGAAATTCACCCCTCCACTTT. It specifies CASSGGGGGNSPLHF.

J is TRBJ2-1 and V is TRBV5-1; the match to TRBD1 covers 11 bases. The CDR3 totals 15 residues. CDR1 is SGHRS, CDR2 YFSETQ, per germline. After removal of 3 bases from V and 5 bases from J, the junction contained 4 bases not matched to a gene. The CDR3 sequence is CASSSRGQGDNEQFF. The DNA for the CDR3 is TGCGCCAGCAGCTCTCGGGGACAGGGGGACAATGAGCAGTTCTTC.

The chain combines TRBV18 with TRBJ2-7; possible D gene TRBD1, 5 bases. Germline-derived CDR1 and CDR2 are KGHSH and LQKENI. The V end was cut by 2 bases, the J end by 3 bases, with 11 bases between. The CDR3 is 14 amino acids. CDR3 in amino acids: CASSPDQGIYEQYF. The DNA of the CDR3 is TGTGCCAGCTCACCAGACCAGGGCATCTACGAGCAGTACTTC.

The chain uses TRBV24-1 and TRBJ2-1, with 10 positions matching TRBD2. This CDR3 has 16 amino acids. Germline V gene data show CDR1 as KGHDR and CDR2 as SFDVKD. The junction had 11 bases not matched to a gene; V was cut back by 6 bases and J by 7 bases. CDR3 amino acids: CATSTKLAGPRNEQFF. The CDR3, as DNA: TGTGCCACCAGTACCAAACTAGCGGGGCCCCGGAATGAGCAGTTCTTC.